This TCR beta chain was captured by sequencing in a study of blood T cell repertoires in COVID-19. On the study more broadly: Sites in the United States, Italy and Spain provided acute and convalescent COVID-19 samples.

Germline loops: CDR1 SGHAT, CDR2 FQNNGV. With V trimmed by 4 bases and J by 6 bases, 10 bases remained unmatched. This CDR3 comprises 18 residues. This table comes from immunoSEQ multiplex PCR, and its TCRdb copy is limited to in-frame clones, with some not included. This sample has 200,000 to 300,000 clones, with 85% to 90% found just once. The chain links TRBV11-2 to TRBJ1-6, with 12 bases lining up with TRBD1. Sequencing input: PBMCs or T cells enriched from blood (not recorded which). The TCR was taken from a woman aged 25 to 39 who had recovered from COVID-19. The CDR3 loop reads CASSSGTGGFISNSPLHF. In DNA, the CDR3 is TGTGCCAGCAGCTCCGGGACAGGGGGCTTTATTAGTAATTCACCCCTCCACTTT. Filled out from reference TRBV11-2 and TRBJ1-6, the complete variable domain reads EAGVAQSPRYKIIEKRQSVAFWCNPISGHATLYWYQQILGQGPKLLIQFQNNGVVDDSQLPKDRFSAERLKGVDSTLKIQPAKLEDSAVYLCASSSGTGGFISNSPLHFGNGTRLTVT.